One sample yielded the 23 T cell receptor beta chains listed below, sequenced in a study of OX40 agonist ivuxolimab in advanced cancers. Method: immunoSEQ multiplex PCR; TCRdb's copy keeps in-frame clones and lacks some. The sample has 70,000 to 95,000 clones, about 83% seen once. The sample consisted of CD4+ or CD8+ T cells sorted from blood, taken in a trial of the OX40 agonist ivuxolimab. All receptors come from an adult with an advanced solid tumor such as melanoma, head and neck, liver or kidney cancer.

The J gene is TRBJ1-3, the V gene TRBV19; D gene uncertain. V was shortened by 3 bases and J by 0 bases, with 9 bases between the two germline ends. Germline V lookup: CDR1 LNHDA, CDR2 SQIVND (reference sequence). The CDR3 is 15 residues long. CDR3 region: CASSMVSRSGNTIYF. The CDR3 region has the DNA TGTGCCAGTAGTATGGTGTCGCGCTCTGGAAACACCATATATTTT.

The gene calls are TRBV2 and TRBJ1-1, with no clear D. The germline V gene has CDR1 SNHLY and CDR2 FYNNEI. This CDR3 comprises 13 residues. The V end was cut by 7 bases, the J end by 4 bases, with 13 bases between. The CDR3 DNA follows: TGTGCCAGCACCTTCCCAGGCGGCACTGAAGCTTTCTTT. Translating it yields CASTFPGGTEAFF. Using reference TRBV2 and TRBJ1-1 for the parts outside the CDR3, the full variable domain is EPEVTQTPSHQVTQMGQEVILRCVPISNHLYFYWYRQILGQKVEFLVSFYNNEISEKSEIFDDQFSVERPDGSNFTLKIRSTKLEDSAMYFCASTFPGGTEAFFGQGTRLTVV.

The chain carries TRBV6-5 and TRBJ1-1; D is uncertain. The V end lost 5 bases, the J end lost 0 bases, and 10 bases lay between the germline ends. CDR3 size: 14 residues. In germline, CDR1 is MNHEY, CDR2 SVGAGI. The CDR3 nucleotides read TGTGCCAGCAGTGAGGAGTTTATGAACACTGAAGCTTTCTTT. Translating gives CASSEEFMNTEAFF.

This chain joins TRBV30 and TRBJ2-2; 7 bases align to TRBD1. The CDR3 has 14 amino acids. The V segment lost 4 bases and the J segment 4 bases; nucleotides outside the gene matches: 6. In germline, CDR1 is GTSNPN, CDR2 SVGIG (reference sequence). CDR3 nucleotides: TGTGCCTGGAACAGGGGACCGAGCACCGGGGAGCTGTTTTTT. This encodes CAWNRGPSTGELFF.

The chain carries TRBV11-1 and TRBJ1-1; TRBD1 might be the D (6 bases). Per germline, CDR1 SGHAT and CDR2 FQDESV (reference sequence). Deletions cut 8 bases from V and 0 bases from J, with 25 bases between. This CDR3 is built from 18 residues. CDR3 residues: CASPFRPGGQRMNTEAFF. The CDR3 DNA is TGTGCCAGCCCATTCCGCCCCGGGGGACAAAGGATGAACACTGAAGCTTTCTTT.

CDR3: CASKIQGGEVGGELFF. In DNA form, the CDR3 reads TGTGCCAGTAAAATCCAAGGGGGCGAAGTGGGCGGGGAGCTGTTTTTT. The V call is TRBV19, the J call TRBJ2-2; 7 bases are shared with TRBD1. There are 16 residues in the CDR3. V trimming: 7 bases; J trimming: 7 bases; junction bases outside the gene matches: 15. CDR1 and CDR2 from the germline V gene are LNHDA and SQIVND (reference sequence).

The CDR3 DNA reads as TGTGCCAGCAGTTACTCGGCCACCGGGGAGCTGTTTTTT. Its protein is CASSYSATGELFF. This chain connects TRBV6-5 to TRBJ2-2; unclear D gene. This CDR3 spans 13 amino acids. Trimming cost V 0 bases and J 4 bases, with 3 bases left between them. In germline, CDR1 is MNHEY, CDR2 SVGAGI.

The chain combines TRBV7-3 with TRBJ1-6; D not certain. V lost 1 base to trimming and J lost 5 bases, with 0 bases between them. This CDR3 is built from 12 residues. The germline V gene encodes CDR1 SGHTA and CDR2 FQGTGA. CDR3 coding DNA: TGTGCCAGCAGCTTAAATAATTCACCCCTCCACTTT. It yields the protein CASSLNNSPLHF. Full variable domain (outside the CDR3, taken from reference TRBV7-3 and TRBJ1-6): GAGVSQTPSNKVTEKGKYVELRCDPISGHTALYWYRQSLGQGPEFLIYFQGTGAADDSGLPNDRFFAVRPEGSVSTLKIQRTERGDSAVYLCASSLNNSPLHFGNGTRLTVT.

The genes are TRBV6-6 and TRBJ2-7; 7 bases fit TRBD1. The CDR3 runs 14 residues. Germline-derived CDR1 and CDR2 are MNHNY and SVGAGI (reference sequence). V dropped 6 bases and J dropped 2; count of bases not matched to a gene: 7. The CDR3 DNA reads TGTGCCAGCAGCACCTGGGACAGCACCTACGAGCAGTACTTC. Translation: CASSTWDSTYEQYF.

The J gene is TRBJ2-1, the V gene TRBV15; D perhaps matches TRBD2 (6 bases). V lost 1 base to trimming and J lost 8 bases, with 21 bases between them. Per germline, CDR1 LNHNV and CDR2 YYDKDF (reference sequence). The CDR3 runs to 17 residues. The CDR3 protein is CATSRGTTSGHDDEQFF. CDR3 coding DNA: TGTGCCACCAGCAGAGGGACTACCTCGGGTCATGACGATGAGCAGTTCTTC.

With regard to this clone: The sample has other DNA sequences that encode this CDR3 too. The J gene is TRBJ2-5, the V gene TRBV5-1; 9 positions match TRBD1. The V gene end was trimmed by 4 bases and the J gene end by 4 bases; junction bases not matched to a gene: 5. The CDR3 loop spans 14 amino acids. Per germline, CDR1 SGHRS and CDR2 YFSETQ. CDR3 protein: CASSTGQGRETQYF. The DNA for the CDR3 is TGCGCCAGCAGCACGGGACAGGGACGAGAGACCCAGTACTTC.

In DNA form, the CDR3 reads TGTGCCAGCAGCTCACGCCTCGCGGGAGTTTTCCAAGAGCAGTTCTTC. As protein: CASSSRLAGVFQEQFF. The chain links TRBV11-2 to TRBJ2-1; 7 bases align to TRBD2. The germline V gene has CDR1 SGHAT and CDR2 FQNNGV. With V trimmed by 4 bases and J by 10 bases, 16 bases remained unmatched. The CDR3 sequence is 16 residues long. Full variable domain (missing parts from reference TRBV11-2 and TRBJ2-1): EAGVAQSPRYKIIEKRQSVAFWCNPISGHATLYWYQQILGQGPKLLIQFQNNGVVDDSQLPKDRFSAERLKGVDSTLKIQPAKLEDSAVYLCASSSRLAGVFQEQFFGPGTRLTVL.

The chain couples TRBV7-3 to TRBJ1-1; perhaps TRBD1 as D (5 bases). V gave up 4 bases and J gave up 5 bases, with 8 bases separating them. The CDR3 length is 12 residues. Germline-derived CDR1 and CDR2 are SGHTA and FQGTGA. The CDR3 loop reads CASSSGGTEAFF. In nucleotides, the CDR3 is TGTGCCAGCAGCTCCGGGGGTACTGAAGCTTTCTTT. Full variable domain (outside the CDR3, taken from reference TRBV7-3 and TRBJ1-1): GAGVSQTPSNKVTEKGKYVELRCDPISGHTALYWYRQSLGQGPEFLIYFQGTGAADDSGLPNDRFFAVRPEGSVSTLKIQRTERGDSAVYLCASSSGGTEAFFGQGTRLTVV.

This clone has only a few counts. The chain combines TRBV19 with TRBJ1-1, with D possibly being TRBD1 (5 bases). There are 12 residues in the CDR3. Germline V lookup: CDR1 LNHDA, CDR2 SQIVND (reference sequence). V was shortened by 3 bases and J by 7 bases, with 9 bases between the two germline ends. The CDR3: CASSIGGSEAFF. CDR3 coding DNA: TGTGCCAGTAGTATTGGGGGAAGTGAAGCTTTCTTT.

The chain uses TRBV5-5 and TRBJ2-3; weak D call: TRBD1 (5 bases). With 0 bases removed from V and 0 bases from J, the gap between germline ends came to 8 bases. The CDR3 covers 15 residues. Germline loops: CDR1 SGHKS, CDR2 YYEKEE (reference sequence). The CDR3 DNA reads as TGTGCCAGCAGCTTGGGACAGCAAAGCACAGATACGCAGTATTTT. Protein sequence: CASSLGQQSTDTQYF.

J is TRBJ2-1 and V is TRBV5-1; D is possibly TRBD2 (7 bases). The CDR3 loop spans 15 amino acids. V lost 2 bases, J lost 3 bases, and 12 bases lay in between. The germline V gene encodes CDR1 SGHRS and CDR2 YFSETQ. The CDR3 DNA reads TGCGCCAGCAGCTTTCCGGGGGGCATCTACAATGAGCAGTTCTTC. This translates into CASSFPGGIYNEQFF.

CDR3 region: CASSTIIATGDQPQHF. In DNA, the CDR3 is TGTGCCAGTAGTACTATCATTGCTACAGGGGATCAGCCCCAGCATTTT. The V call is TRBV19, the J call TRBJ1-5; 7 nucleotides line up with TRBD1. Germline CDR1 is LNHDA and CDR2 is SQIVND (reference sequence). This CDR3 spans 16 amino acids. V was pared by 4 bases and J by 5 bases, with 11 bases of the junction left unmatched.

The chain joins TRBV7-3 to TRBJ2-1; either TRBD1 or TRBD2 may supply D (5 bases each). Germline V gives CDR1 SGHTA, CDR2 FQGTGA. The CDR3 extends over 15 amino acids. V was cut by 2 bases and J by 8 bases, with 16 bases left in between. The CDR3 protein is CASSLQGSRGDEQFF. The CDR3 DNA is TGTGCCAGCAGCTTACAGGGTAGTCGGGGCGATGAGCAGTTCTTC.

V gene TRBV19 combines with J gene TRBJ1-6, with D maybe TRBD1 (6 bases). Germline-derived CDR1 and CDR2 are LNHDA and SQIVND (reference sequence). V shed 6 bases and J shed 7 bases, with 10 bases lying between them. The CDR3 runs 13 residues. CDR3 nucleotides: TGTGCCAGTAGCGAAACAGGGAATTCACCCCTCCACTTT. This translates into CASSETGNSPLHF.

This rearrangement joins TRBV27 to TRBJ2-5, with 8 bases matching TRBD2. J lost 2 bases, V lost 6 bases, and 5 bases had no gene match. The germline V gene has CDR1 MNHEY and CDR2 SMNVEV (reference sequence). The CDR3 is 14 residues long. The CDR3 DNA follows: TGTGCCAGCAGGCGGGCTAGCGGGCAAGAGACCCAGTACTTC. Translated, it gives CASRRASGQETQYF.

This sequence joins TRBV6-6 and TRBJ2-3; D is unclear. V lost 2 bases and J 6 bases, leaving 12 bases between the germline ends. The CDR3 runs 14 residues. The germline gives CDR1 MNHNY, CDR2 SVGAGI (reference sequence). The CDR3 loop reads CASSYVTGSDTQYF. In DNA form, the CDR3 reads TGTGCCAGCAGTTACGTTACTGGATCCGATACGCAGTATTTT.

This chain joins TRBV14 and TRBJ1-1, with D tentatively TRBD1 (5 bases). V gave up 5 bases and J gave up 3 bases, with 16 bases separating them. The germline gives CDR1 SGHDN, CDR2 FVKESK. The CDR3 spans 15 residues. The CDR3 coding sequence is TGTGCCAGCAGCGAAAGTGGGGGACGGGACACTGAAGCTTTCTTT. Translation gives CASSESGGRDTEAFF.

This rearrangement joins TRBV7-2 to TRBJ1-4; TRBD1 matches 7 bases. V was clipped by 5 bases and J by 3 bases; unmatched bases: 3. CDR3 size: 14 residues. CDR1 is SGHTA and CDR2 is FQGNSA in the germline V gene. CDR3 nucleotide sequence: TGTGCCAGCAGCCTTACAGGGGCTAATGAAAAACTGTTTTTT. Translating it yields CASSLTGANEKLFF.